This is a list of T cell receptor beta chains from one sample in a study of blood T cell repertoires in COVID-19. Produced via immunoSEQ multiplex PCR; TCRdb's table is partial and in-frame only. The repertoire holds about 30,000 clones, 90% seen once, with 7.5% to 8.5% in the top ten. Sequenced material: peripheral blood. All receptors come from a man between 65 and 85 years old with active or convalescent COVID-19. Each CDR3 is given with its conserved first and last residue. Each record gives: J gene, clone size, V gene, D gene, CDR3 protein, CDR3 DNA. D genes are given only for firm matches. Not every row has a clone size; where given, it reads once, few, many or a size class.

j_call: TRBJ1-2
clone_size: .
v_call: TRBV5-4
d_call: .
cdr3_aa: CASSLEQVGRGYTF
cdr3_nt: TGTGCCAGCAGCTTGGAACAAGTGGGCAGGGGCTACACCTTC

j_call: TRBJ1-2
clone_size: .
v_call: TRBV5-1
d_call: .
cdr3_aa: CASSLRPGEYGYTF
cdr3_nt: TGCGCCAGCAGCTTGCGGCCGGGAGAATATGGCTACACCTTC

j_call: TRBJ2-2
clone_size: once
v_call: TRBV3-1/TRBV3-2
d_call: TRBD1
cdr3_aa: CASSLTGDTGELFF
cdr3_nt: TGTGCCAGCAGCCTAACAGGGGACACCGGGGAGCTGTTTTTT

j_call: TRBJ1-2
clone_size: .
v_call: TRBV24-1
d_call: TRBD1
cdr3_aa: CATQGDDYGYTF
cdr3_nt: TGTGCCACACAGGGGGATGACTATGGCTACACCTTC

j_call: TRBJ2-1
clone_size: once
v_call: TRBV3-1/TRBV3-2
d_call: TRBD2
cdr3_aa: CASSTSGNNEQFF
cdr3_nt: TGTGCTAGCAGCACTAGCGGGAACAATGAGCAGTTCTTC

j_call: TRBJ2-3
clone_size: .
v_call: TRBV30
d_call: TRBD2
cdr3_aa: CAGEASGGALDTQYF
cdr3_nt: TGTGCCGGAGAGGCTAGCGGGGGGGCATTGGATACGCAGTATTTT

j_call: TRBJ2-7
clone_size: .
v_call: TRBV4-3
d_call: TRBD1
cdr3_aa: CASSQADRGYEQYF
cdr3_nt: TGCGCCAGCAGCCAAGCGGACAGGGGCTACGAGCAGTACTTC

j_call: TRBJ1-4
clone_size: .
v_call: TRBV11-3
d_call: .
cdr3_aa: CASSLDLVTGNEKLFF
cdr3_nt: TGTGCCAGCAGCTTAGATCTAGTGACAGGTAATGAAAAACTGTTTTTT

j_call: TRBJ2-3
clone_size: .
v_call: TRBV12-2
d_call: .
cdr3_aa: CASRLARDRVFGTDTQYF
cdr3_nt: TGTGCAAGTCGCTTAGCGCGGGACAGGGTTTTCGGCACAGATACGCAGTATTTT

j_call: TRBJ1-3
clone_size: .
v_call: TRBV29-1
d_call: TRBD1
cdr3_aa: CSVDTGQGESSGNTIYF
cdr3_nt: TGCAGCGTTGATACGGGACAGGGGGAAAGCTCTGGAAACACCATATATTTT

j_call: TRBJ2-1
clone_size: .
v_call: TRBV10-3
d_call: TRBD2
cdr3_aa: CAISDSTGTSGYDEQFF
cdr3_nt: TGTGCCATCAGTGACTCCACCGGGACTAGCGGTTATGATGAGCAGTTCTTC

j_call: TRBJ2-1
clone_size: .
v_call: TRBV15
d_call: .
cdr3_aa: CATGGGGGFSYNEQFF
cdr3_nt: TGTGCCACCGGCGGGGGCGGGGGTTTCTCCTACAATGAGCAGTTCTTC

j_call: TRBJ1-1
clone_size: .
v_call: TRBV19
d_call: .
cdr3_aa: CASSIMFLGNTEAFF
cdr3_nt: TGTGCCAGTAGTATTATGTTTCTCGGGAACACTGAAGCTTTCTTT

j_call: TRBJ2-2
clone_size: .
v_call: TRBV5-4
d_call: TRBD2
cdr3_aa: CASSHGLAGVPGELFF
cdr3_nt: TGTGCCAGCAGCCACGGACTAGCGGGAGTCCCCGGGGAGCTGTTTTTT

j_call: TRBJ2-2
clone_size: .
v_call: TRBV11-3
d_call: TRBD1
cdr3_aa: CASSPRQGSSANTGELFF
cdr3_nt: TGTGCCAGCAGCCCCCGACAGGGTTCATCGGCGAACACCGGGGAGCTGTTTTTT

j_call: TRBJ2-5
clone_size: .
v_call: TRBV6-2/TRBV6-3
d_call: .
cdr3_aa: CASSYSDRDLETQYF
cdr3_nt: TGTGCCAGCAGTTACTCAGACAGAGATTTAGAGACCCAGTACTTC

j_call: TRBJ1-2
clone_size: .
v_call: TRBV18
d_call: .
cdr3_aa: CASSPRSGGLYGYTF
cdr3_nt: TGTGCCAGCTCACCACGATCGGGAGGACTGTATGGCTACACCTTC

j_call: TRBJ2-2
clone_size: .
v_call: TRBV27
d_call: TRBD2
cdr3_aa: CASRGLASTGELFF
cdr3_nt: TGTGCCAGCCGAGGACTAGCGTCCACCGGGGAGCTGTTTTTT

j_call: TRBJ2-5
clone_size: .
v_call: TRBV5-6
d_call: TRBD2
cdr3_aa: CASSLGGTIYF
cdr3_nt: TGTGCCAGCAGCTTGGGGGGGACTATCTACTTC

j_call: TRBJ1-2
clone_size: .
v_call: TRBV7-2
d_call: .
cdr3_aa: CASSSRPGGDGYTF
cdr3_nt: TGTGCCAGCAGCTCGAGACCGGGAGGGGATGGCTACACCTTC

j_call: TRBJ2-5
clone_size: once
v_call: TRBV18
d_call: .
cdr3_aa: CASSPGDSYQETQYF
cdr3_nt: TGTGCCAGCTCACCAGGAGACAGTTATCAAGAGACCCAGTACTTC

j_call: TRBJ1-1
clone_size: .
v_call: TRBV11-3
d_call: .
cdr3_aa: CASSLDGQGGTEAFF
cdr3_nt: TGTGCCAGCAGCTTAGATGGCCAGGGAGGCACTGAAGCTTTCTTT

j_call: TRBJ1-3
clone_size: .
v_call: TRBV6-5
d_call: TRBD1
cdr3_aa: CASSTRGTATF
cdr3_nt: TGTGCCAGCAGTACAAGGGGGACAGCAACATTT

j_call: TRBJ1-1
clone_size: .
v_call: TRBV9
d_call: TRBD1
cdr3_aa: CASSPQGEREKTEAFF
cdr3_nt: TGTGCCAGCAGCCCCCAGGGGGAAAGGGAAAAAACTGAAGCTTTCTTT

j_call: TRBJ2-3
clone_size: .
v_call: TRBV27
d_call: .
cdr3_aa: CASSFQGGRTDTQYF
cdr3_nt: TGTGCCAGCAGTTTTCAGGGGGGCCGCACAGATACGCAGTATTTT

j_call: TRBJ2-1
clone_size: few
v_call: TRBV19
d_call: .
cdr3_aa: CASTGSGSYNEQFF
cdr3_nt: TGTGCCAGTACAGGGTCTGGCTCCTACAATGAGCAGTTCTTC

j_call: TRBJ1-1
clone_size: .
v_call: TRBV13
d_call: .
cdr3_aa: CASSSRKEAFF
cdr3_nt: TGTGCCAGCAGCTCTAGAAAGGAAGCTTTCTTT

j_call: TRBJ2-3
clone_size: .
v_call: TRBV5-4
d_call: .
cdr3_aa: CASSLAGRSTTDTQYF
cdr3_nt: TGTGCCAGCAGCTTGGCGGGTAGGAGTACCACAGATACGCAGTATTTT

j_call: TRBJ2-1
clone_size: .
v_call: TRBV5-4
d_call: .
cdr3_aa: CASSSQQGATGNNEQFF
cdr3_nt: TGTGCCAGCAGCTCCCAACAAGGGGCTACAGGTAACAATGAGCAGTTCTTC

j_call: TRBJ2-1
clone_size: .
v_call: TRBV29-1
d_call: TRBD2
cdr3_aa: CSAPGGSGYNEQFF
cdr3_nt: TGCAGCGCCCCTGGGGGTAGCGGGTACAATGAGCAGTTCTTC

j_call: TRBJ1-6
clone_size: .
v_call: TRBV10-2
d_call: .
cdr3_aa: CASRGDQGPLHF
cdr3_nt: TGCGCCAGCAGGGGAGATCAAGGACCCCTCCACTTT

j_call: TRBJ1-1
clone_size: once
v_call: TRBV5-6
d_call: .
cdr3_aa: CASSPLSGSRDTEAFF
cdr3_nt: TGTGCCAGCAGCCCCCTGAGTGGAAGTCGGGACACTGAAGCTTTCTTT

j_call: TRBJ2-1
clone_size: .
v_call: TRBV11-3
d_call: TRBD2
cdr3_aa: CASSLQAGGNNEQFF
cdr3_nt: TGTGCCAGCAGCTTACAAGCGGGGGGCAACAATGAGCAGTTCTTC

j_call: TRBJ1-6
clone_size: .
v_call: TRBV6-5
d_call: .
cdr3_aa: CASRPSWAAGSPLHF
cdr3_nt: TGTGCCAGCAGACCGTCCTGGGCCGCGGGTTCACCCCTCCACTTT

j_call: TRBJ2-1
clone_size: .
v_call: TRBV6-1
d_call: TRBD2
cdr3_aa: CASSEGLAGVHEQFF
cdr3_nt: TGTGCCAGCAGTGAGGGGCTAGCGGGAGTACATGAGCAGTTCTTC

j_call: TRBJ2-1
clone_size: .
v_call: TRBV5-1
d_call: .
cdr3_aa: CASSLGLDNEQFF
cdr3_nt: TGCGCCAGCAGCTTGGGACTAGACAATGAGCAGTTCTTC

j_call: TRBJ1-2
clone_size: .
v_call: TRBV20-1
d_call: .
cdr3_aa: CSGGDPYGYTF
cdr3_nt: TGCAGTGGGGGGGACCCCTATGGCTACACCTTC

j_call: TRBJ1-4
clone_size: .
v_call: TRBV5-8
d_call: TRBD1
cdr3_aa: CASSHTSGGTTNEKLFF
cdr3_nt: TGTGCCAGCAGCCATACCTCAGGGGGAACAACTAATGAAAAACTGTTTTTT

j_call: TRBJ1-5
clone_size: once
v_call: TRBV7-9
d_call: .
cdr3_aa: CASSLGGFPGNQPQHF
cdr3_nt: TGTGCCAGCAGCTTAGGGGGCTTCCCAGGCAATCAGCCCCAGCATTTT

j_call: TRBJ1-4
clone_size: .
v_call: TRBV6-5
d_call: TRBD1
cdr3_aa: CASSYSGTGREKLFF
cdr3_nt: TGTGCCAGCAGTTACTCAGGGACAGGACGCGAAAAACTGTTTTTT

j_call: TRBJ1-4
clone_size: .
v_call: TRBV19
d_call: TRBD1
cdr3_aa: CASSTAGQGGLFF
cdr3_nt: TGTGCCAGTAGTACAGCGGGACAGGGGGGACTGTTTTTT

j_call: TRBJ2-3
clone_size: .
v_call: TRBV5-1
d_call: TRBD2
cdr3_aa: CASSLVLAGGSDTQYF
cdr3_nt: TGCGCCAGCAGCTTGGTCCTAGCGGGGGGCTCAGATACGCAGTATTTT

j_call: TRBJ2-1
clone_size: .
v_call: TRBV7-2
d_call: .
cdr3_aa: CASSLARLSYNEQFF
cdr3_nt: TGTGCCAGCAGCTTAGCCCGACTTTCCTACAATGAGCAGTTCTTC

j_call: TRBJ2-4
clone_size: .
v_call: TRBV2
d_call: .
cdr3_aa: CASNPPAGPTKNIQYF
cdr3_nt: TGTGCCAGCAACCCCCCCGCAGGGCCGACCAAAAACATTCAGTACTTC

j_call: TRBJ1-2
clone_size: .
v_call: TRBV3-1/TRBV3-2
d_call: TRBD1
cdr3_aa: CASSQRGDRGYYGYTF
cdr3_nt: TGTGCCAGCAGCCAAAGGGGGGACAGGGGGTACTATGGCTACACCTTC

j_call: TRBJ2-1
clone_size: once
v_call: TRBV3-1/TRBV3-2
d_call: TRBD2
cdr3_aa: CASTLGAGSYNEQFF
cdr3_nt: TGTGCCAGCACCCTAGGAGCGGGGTCTTACAATGAGCAGTTCTTC